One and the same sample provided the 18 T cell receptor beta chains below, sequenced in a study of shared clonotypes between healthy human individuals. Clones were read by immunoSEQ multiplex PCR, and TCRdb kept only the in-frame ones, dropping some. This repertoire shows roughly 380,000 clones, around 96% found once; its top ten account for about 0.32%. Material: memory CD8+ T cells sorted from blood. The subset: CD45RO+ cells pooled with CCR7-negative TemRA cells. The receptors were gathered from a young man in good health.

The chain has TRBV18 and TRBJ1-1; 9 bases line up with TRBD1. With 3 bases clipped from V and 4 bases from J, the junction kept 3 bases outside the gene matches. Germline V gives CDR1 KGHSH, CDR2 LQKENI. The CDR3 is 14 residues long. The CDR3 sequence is CASSPLDRGTEAFF. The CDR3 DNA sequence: TGTGCCAGCTCACCTTTGGACAGGGGCACTGAAGCTTTCTTT. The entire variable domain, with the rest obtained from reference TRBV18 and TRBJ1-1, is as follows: NAGVMQNPRHLVRRRGQEARLRCSPMKGHSHVYWYRQLPEEGLKFMVYLQKENIIDESGMPKERFSAEFPKEGPSILRIQQVVRGDSAAYFCASSPLDRGTEAFFGQGTRLTVV.

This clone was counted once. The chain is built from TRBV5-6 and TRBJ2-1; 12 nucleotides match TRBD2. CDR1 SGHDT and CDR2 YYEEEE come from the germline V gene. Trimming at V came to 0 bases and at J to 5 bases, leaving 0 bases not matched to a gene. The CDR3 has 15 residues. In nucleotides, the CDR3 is TGTGCCAGCAGCTTGGGACTAGCGGGAGACAATGAGCAGTTCTTC. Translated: CASSLGLAGDNEQFF.

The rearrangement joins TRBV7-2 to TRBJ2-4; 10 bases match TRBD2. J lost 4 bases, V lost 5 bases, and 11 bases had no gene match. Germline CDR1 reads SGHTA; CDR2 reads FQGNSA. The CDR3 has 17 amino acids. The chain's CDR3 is CASSPGTSVIVKNIQYF. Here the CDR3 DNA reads TGTGCCAGCAGCCCCGGGACTAGCGTGATCGTAAAAAACATTCAGTACTTC.

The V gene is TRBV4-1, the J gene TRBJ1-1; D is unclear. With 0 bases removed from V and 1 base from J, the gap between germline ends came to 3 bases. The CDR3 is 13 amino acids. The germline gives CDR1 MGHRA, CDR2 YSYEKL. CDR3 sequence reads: CASSQDGNTEAFF. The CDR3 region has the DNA TGCGCCAGCAGCCAAGATGGGAACACTGAAGCTTTCTTT.

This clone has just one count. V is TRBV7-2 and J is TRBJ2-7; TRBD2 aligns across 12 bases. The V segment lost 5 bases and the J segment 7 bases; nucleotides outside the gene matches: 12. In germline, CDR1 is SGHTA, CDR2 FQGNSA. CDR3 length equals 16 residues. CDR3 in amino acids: CASSPQTGLAGREQYF. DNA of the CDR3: TGTGCCAGCAGCCCTCAGACAGGACTAGCGGGACGGGAGCAGTACTTC.

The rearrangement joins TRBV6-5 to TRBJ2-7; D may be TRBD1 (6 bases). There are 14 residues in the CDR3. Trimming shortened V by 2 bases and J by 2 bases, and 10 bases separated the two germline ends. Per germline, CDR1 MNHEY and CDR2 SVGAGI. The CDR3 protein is CASSYGQRPYEQYF. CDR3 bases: TGTGCCAGCAGTTACGGACAGCGCCCCTACGAGCAGTACTTC.

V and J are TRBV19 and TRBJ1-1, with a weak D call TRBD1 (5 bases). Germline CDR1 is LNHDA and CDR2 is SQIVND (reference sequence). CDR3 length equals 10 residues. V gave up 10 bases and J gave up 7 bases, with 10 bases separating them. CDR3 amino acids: CATRQGEAFF. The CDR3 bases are TGTGCCACCCGCCAGGGTGAAGCTTTCTTT.

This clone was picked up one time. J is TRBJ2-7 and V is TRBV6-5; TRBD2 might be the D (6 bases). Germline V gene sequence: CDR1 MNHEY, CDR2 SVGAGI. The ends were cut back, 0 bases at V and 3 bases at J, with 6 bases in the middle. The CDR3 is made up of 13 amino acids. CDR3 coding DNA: TGTGCCAGCAGTTACTCGGACTACTACGAGCAGTACTTC. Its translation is CASSYSDYYEQYF.

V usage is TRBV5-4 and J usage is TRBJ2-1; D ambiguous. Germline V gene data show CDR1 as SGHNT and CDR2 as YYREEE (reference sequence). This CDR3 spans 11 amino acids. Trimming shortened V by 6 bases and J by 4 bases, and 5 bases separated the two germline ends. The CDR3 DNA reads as TGTGCCAGCACCTCATACAATGAGCAGTTCTTC. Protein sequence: CASTSYNEQFF.

The CDR3 reads CASSVRGSSYNEQFF. DNA of the CDR3: TGTGCCAGCAGTGTCCGGGGGAGCTCCTACAATGAGCAGTTCTTC. V gene TRBV7-9 combines with J gene TRBJ2-1, with D perhaps TRBD2 (6 bases). Germline CDR1 SEHNR, CDR2 FQNEAQ (reference sequence). The CDR3 covers 15 residues. Deletions cut 6 bases from V and 0 bases from J, with 12 bases between.

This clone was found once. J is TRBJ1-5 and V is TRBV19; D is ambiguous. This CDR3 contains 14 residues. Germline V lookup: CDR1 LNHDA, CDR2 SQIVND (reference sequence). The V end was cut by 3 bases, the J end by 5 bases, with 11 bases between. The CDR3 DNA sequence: TGTGCCAGTAGTATGGTACGACAAGATCAGCCCCAGCATTTT. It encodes CASSMVRQDQPQHF.

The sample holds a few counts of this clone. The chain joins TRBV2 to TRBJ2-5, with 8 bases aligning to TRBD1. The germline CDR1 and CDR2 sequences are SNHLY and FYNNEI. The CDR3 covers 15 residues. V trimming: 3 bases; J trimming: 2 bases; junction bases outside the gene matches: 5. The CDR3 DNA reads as TGTGCCAGCAGTGAGTCCGGGACAGGTCAAGAGACCCAGTACTTC. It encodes CASSESGTGQETQYF.

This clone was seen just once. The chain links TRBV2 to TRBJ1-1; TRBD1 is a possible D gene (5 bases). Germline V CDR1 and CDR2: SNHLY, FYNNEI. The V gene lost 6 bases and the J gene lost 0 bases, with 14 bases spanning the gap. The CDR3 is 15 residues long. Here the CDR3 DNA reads TGTGCCAGCAGGGCAGGGACTTCGATGAACACTGAAGCTTTCTTT. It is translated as CASRAGTSMNTEAFF.

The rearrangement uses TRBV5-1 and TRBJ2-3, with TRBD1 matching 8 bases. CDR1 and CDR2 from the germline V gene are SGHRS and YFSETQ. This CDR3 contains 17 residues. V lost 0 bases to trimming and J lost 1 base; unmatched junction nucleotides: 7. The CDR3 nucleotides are TGCGCCAGCAGCTTGGGGACAGGGTGGGCCGGCACAGATACGCAGTATTTT. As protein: CASSLGTGWAGTDTQYF.

CDR3: CASSLWVENIQYF. The DNA of the CDR3 is TGTGCCAGCAGCTTATGGGTGGAAAACATTCAGTACTTC. V and J are TRBV7-2 and TRBJ2-4; the D is unclear. Germline-derived CDR1 and CDR2 are SGHTA and FQGNSA. The V end lost 2 bases, the J end lost 5 bases, and 7 bases lay between the germline ends. The CDR3 length is 13 residues.

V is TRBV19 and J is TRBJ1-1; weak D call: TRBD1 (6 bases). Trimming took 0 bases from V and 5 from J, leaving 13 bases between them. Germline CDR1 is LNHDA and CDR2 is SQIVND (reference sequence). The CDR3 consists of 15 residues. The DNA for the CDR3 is TGTGCCAGTAGTATAGATCCCCAGGGGAGGACTGAAGCTTTCTTT. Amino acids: CASSIDPQGRTEAFF. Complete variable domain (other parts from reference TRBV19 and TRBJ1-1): DGGITQSPKYLFRKEGQNVTLSCEQNLNHDAMYWYRQDPGQGLRLIYYSQIVNDFQKGDIAEGYSVSREKKESFPLTVTSAQKNPTAFYLCASSIDPQGRTEAFFGQGTRLTVV.

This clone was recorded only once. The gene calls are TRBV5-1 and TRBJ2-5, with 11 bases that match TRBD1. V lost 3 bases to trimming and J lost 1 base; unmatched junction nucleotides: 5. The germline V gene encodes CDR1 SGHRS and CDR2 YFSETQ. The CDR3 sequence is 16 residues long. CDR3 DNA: TGCGCCAGCAGCTACCGGACAGGGGGCGCCCAAGAGACCCAGTACTTC. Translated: CASSYRTGGAQETQYF.

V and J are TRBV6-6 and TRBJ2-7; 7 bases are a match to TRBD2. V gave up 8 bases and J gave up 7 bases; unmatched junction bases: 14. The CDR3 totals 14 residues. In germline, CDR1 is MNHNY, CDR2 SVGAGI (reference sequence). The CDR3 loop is CASGSGTKDLEQYF. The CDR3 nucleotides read TGTGCCAGCGGGTCAGGGACTAAAGATTTAGAGCAGTACTTC.